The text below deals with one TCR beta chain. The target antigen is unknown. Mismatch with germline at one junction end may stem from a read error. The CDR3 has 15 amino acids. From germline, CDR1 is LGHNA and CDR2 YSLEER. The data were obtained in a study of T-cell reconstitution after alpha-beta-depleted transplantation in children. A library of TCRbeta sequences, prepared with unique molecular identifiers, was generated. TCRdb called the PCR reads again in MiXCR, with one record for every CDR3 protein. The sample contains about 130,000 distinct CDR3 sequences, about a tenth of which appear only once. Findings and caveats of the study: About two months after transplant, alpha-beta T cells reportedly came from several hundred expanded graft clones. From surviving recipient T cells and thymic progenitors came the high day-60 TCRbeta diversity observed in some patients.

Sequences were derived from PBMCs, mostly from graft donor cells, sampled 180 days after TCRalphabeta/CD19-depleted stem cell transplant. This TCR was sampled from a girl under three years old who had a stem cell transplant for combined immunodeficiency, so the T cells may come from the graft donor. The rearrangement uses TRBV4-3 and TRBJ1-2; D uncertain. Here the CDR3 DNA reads TGCGCCAGAAGCCAAACACCGGGAAAAAACTATGGCTACACCTTC. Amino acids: CARSQTPGKNYGYTF.